The 25 T cell receptor beta chains given below trace back to one sample, sequenced in a study of Tregs in tolerant kidney transplant recipients. Clones were read by immunoSEQ multiplex PCR, and TCRdb kept only the in-frame ones, dropping some. Of about 240,000 clones in the sample, about four fifths were seen once. The specimen sequenced was CD4+ T cells from blood. The receptors derive from a human donor in good health.

The chain combines TRBV11-2 with TRBJ2-6; no firm D call. Germline V lookup: CDR1 SGHAT, CDR2 FQNNGV. The V end lost 2 bases, the J end lost 0 bases, and 5 bases lay between the germline ends. The CDR3 is 15 amino acids. The CDR3 DNA sequence: TGTGCCAGCAGCTTATATCGCTCTGGGGCCAACGTCCTGACTTTC. Its protein is CASSLYRSGANVLTF.

The chain carries TRBV5-1 and TRBJ1-1; 8 bases align to TRBD1. The length of the CDR3 is 15 residues. Trimming removed 4 bases from V and 1 base from J; junction bases left unmatched: 6. Looked up from germline, CDR1 is SGHRS and CDR2 is YFSETQ. CDR3 bases: TGCGCCAGCAGCCCCTTCGGACAGGGGAACACTGAAGCTTTCTTT. Encoded protein: CASSPFGQGNTEAFF.

This clone was counted only a few times. This chain links TRBV4-2 with TRBJ2-1, with 10 bases matching TRBD2. The length of the CDR3 is 17 residues. After removal of 4 bases from V and 7 bases from J, the junction contained 13 bases not matched to a gene. Germline-derived CDR1 and CDR2 are LGHNA and YNFKEQ. The CDR3 DNA reads as TGTGCCAGCAGCCGCGGCCAGGGCCTAGCGGGAGCAAATGAGCAGTTCTTC. This translates into CASSRGQGLAGANEQFF.

The sample holds a few counts of this clone. The V call is TRBV30, the J call TRBJ2-6; the D gene is possibly TRBD1 (6 bases). The V end lost 5 bases, the J end lost 0 bases, and 17 bases lay between the germline ends. There are 17 residues in the CDR3. The germline V gene encodes CDR1 GTSNPN and CDR2 SVGIG (reference sequence). The CDR3 coding sequence is TGTGCCTGGGCCCAGGGGACCATCCCCTCTGGGGCCAACGTCCTGACTTTC. Its translation: CAWAQGTIPSGANVLTF.

To note about this clone: Other nucleotide sequences from this sample produce the same CDR3. This rearrangement joins TRBV2 to TRBJ2-1; TRBD1 agrees at 11 bases. Germline trimming cut 5 bases from V and 1 base from J; bases unmatched to any gene: 1. The CDR3 is made up of 15 amino acids. From germline, CDR1 is SNHLY and CDR2 FYNNEI. The CDR3 here is CASSWDRGSYNEQFF. In DNA, the CDR3 is TGTGCCAGCAGTTGGGACAGGGGGTCCTACAATGAGCAGTTCTTC. Based on the CDR3 plus reference TRBV2 and TRBJ2-1, the full variable domain is EPEVTQTPSHQVTQMGQEVILRCVPISNHLYFYWYRQILGQKVEFLVSFYNNEISEKSEIFDDQFSVERPDGSNFTLKIRSTKLEDSAMYFCASSWDRGSYNEQFFGPGTRLTVL.

The rearrangement joins TRBV9 to TRBJ1-5, with 7 nucleotides matching TRBD1. There are 14 residues in the CDR3. CDR1 SGDLS and CDR2 YYNGEE come from the germline V gene. J was trimmed by 5 bases and V by 4 bases; bases with no gene match: 6. In DNA form, the CDR3 reads TGTGCCAGCAGCTCTGACAGGGCCGATCAGCCCCAGCATTTT. It yields the protein CASSSDRADQPQHF.

The chain combines TRBV6-5 with TRBJ2-7; D might be TRBD2 (6 bases). Deletions cut 6 bases from V and 4 bases from J, with 10 bases between. Germline CDR1 reads MNHEY; CDR2 reads SVGAGI. The CDR3 is made up of 12 amino acids. CDR3 DNA sequence: TGTGCCAGCAGGGAGGGGCGTTACGAGCAGTACTTC. Amino acid sequence: CASREGRYEQYF.

V and J are TRBV5-1 and TRBJ2-7, with D possibly matching TRBD2 (5 bases). The V end lost 0 bases, the J end lost 2 bases, and 15 bases lay between the germline ends. CDR1 is SGHRS, CDR2 YFSETQ, per germline. CDR3 length equals 16 residues. CDR3 in amino acids: CASSLATGNPTYEQYF. CDR3 coding DNA: TGCGCCAGCAGCTTGGCCACCGGGAACCCTACCTACGAGCAGTACTTC.

V gene TRBV4-1 combines with J gene TRBJ2-1; no clear D. CDR1 is MGHRA, CDR2 YSYEKL, per germline. V was trimmed by 4 bases and J by 5 bases, leaving 27 bases between them. The CDR3 loop spans 19 amino acids. The CDR3 DNA follows: TGCGCCAGCAGCCTCCCCCGTGTAGGTGCCCCGGGTGTCGACAATGAGCAGTTCTTC. The encoded protein is CASSLPRVGAPGVDNEQFF.

This chain connects TRBV4-1 to TRBJ2-5; weak D call: TRBD2 (7 bases). From germline, CDR1 is MGHRA and CDR2 YSYEKL. Trimming took off 3 bases at V and 1 base at J, with 9 bases between the two ends. The CDR3 has 14 residues. The CDR3, as DNA: TGCGCCAGCAGCCAGGGGGGGCTCCAAGAGACCCAGTACTTC. It translates to CASSQGGLQETQYF.

The chain joins TRBV2 to TRBJ2-3, with TRBD2 as a possible D gene (6 bases). Trimming shortened V by 6 bases and J by 0 bases, and 16 bases separated the two germline ends. In germline, CDR1 is SNHLY, CDR2 FYNNEI. The CDR3 is 16 amino acids. The CDR3 bases are TGTGCCAGCAGGAGGAGGGGTACAACTAGCACAGATACGCAGTATTTT. Amino acid sequence: CASRRRGTTSTDTQYF.

This clone has more than one count but fewer than ten. Other DNA variants within this sample encode the same CDR3. In DNA form, the CDR3 reads TGTGCCAGCTCACCAGGCACCGCGGGCTACGAGCAGTACTTC. Translated, it gives CASSPGTAGYEQYF. The chain employs TRBV18 and TRBJ2-7; maybe TRBD2 (5 bases). The germline CDR1 and CDR2 sequences are KGHSH and LQKENI. Trimming took 2 bases from V and 3 from J, leaving 11 bases between them. The CDR3 has 14 amino acids.

This chain uses TRBV6-5 with TRBJ1-4; TRBD1 agrees at 7 bases. The CDR3 runs 15 residues. Germline CDR1 and CDR2: MNHEY and SVGAGI. Trimming took 4 bases from V and 5 from J; bases not matched to a gene: 7. Here the CDR3 DNA reads TGTGCCAGCAGTTTCTCCGAGGACAGGAATGAAAAACTGTTTTTT. This sequence encodes CASSFSEDRNEKLFF.

This chain links TRBV30 with TRBJ1-2, with a possible D match to TRBD1 (6 bases). The V gene's germline CDR1 is GTSNPN and CDR2 SVGIG (reference sequence). V lost 0 bases, J lost 0 bases, and 11 bases lay in between. This CDR3 spans 15 amino acids. The CDR3 coding sequence is TGTGCCTGGAGTGTTGGCCCAGGGGCTAACTATGGCTACACCTTC. Its translation is CAWSVGPGANYGYTF.

This clone was counted between two and nine times. The J gene is TRBJ2-7, the V gene TRBV27; D might be TRBD2 (6 bases). The CDR3 is 14 amino acids. Germline assignment: CDR1 MNHEY and CDR2 SMNVEV (reference sequence). Trimming stripped 6 bases from V and 6 bases from J, with 18 bases between. Here the CDR3 reads CASRRTSFLSEQYF. For the CDR3, the DNA is TGTGCCAGCAGAAGAACTAGCTTCCTTTCCGAGCAGTACTTC.

CDR3 sequence reads: CASGTGGFTGELFF. CDR3 DNA: TGCGCCAGCGGGACAGGGGGCTTCACCGGGGAGCTGTTTTTT. This sequence joins TRBV10-1 and TRBJ2-2, with 12 nucleotides matching TRBD1. The germline gives CDR1 WNHNN, CDR2 SYGVQD (reference sequence). The CDR3 has 14 residues. V shed 8 bases and J 4 bases; nucleotides not matched to a gene: 2.

The gene calls are TRBV7-8 and TRBJ1-4; D gene ambiguous. CDR1 is SGHVS, CDR2 FQNEAQ, per germline. Between the trimmed V and J ends, which lost 1 base and 0 bases, there was a span of 6 bases. This CDR3 comprises 15 residues. The CDR3 coding sequence is TGTGCCAGCAGCTTAGTTTTGTCAACTAATGAAAAACTGTTTTTT. Its protein is CASSLVLSTNEKLFF. Looking up the rest from reference TRBV7-8 and TRBJ1-4 gives the full variable domain: GAGVSQSPRYKVAKRGQDVALRCDPISGHVSLFWYQQALGQGPEFLTYFQNEAQLDKSGLPSDRFFAERPEGSVSTLKIQRTQQEDSAVYLCASSLVLSTNEKLFFGSGTQLSVL.

The V gene is TRBV19, the J gene TRBJ1-5; tentative D call: TRBD1 (6 bases). This CDR3 spans 18 amino acids. V lost 4 bases to trimming and J lost 4 bases, with 23 bases between them. From germline, CDR1 is LNHDA and CDR2 SQIVND (reference sequence). As DNA, the CDR3 is TGTGCCAGTAGTAACCTACAGGGTGGCCTTATGGGGAATCAGCCCCAGCATTTT. As protein: CASSNLQGGLMGNQPQHF.

DNA of the CDR3: TGCGCCAGCAGCTTGGTCGGGACAATTTACGAGCAGTACTTC. The encoded protein is CASSLVGTIYEQYF. The chain employs TRBV5-1 and TRBJ2-7; a weak D match, TRBD1 (6 bases). Between the trimmed V and J ends, which lost 0 bases and 4 bases, there was a span of 11 bases. This CDR3 is built from 14 residues. The germline V gene has CDR1 SGHRS and CDR2 YFSETQ.

The chain uses TRBV29-1 and TRBJ1-2; D is ambiguous. The V end was cut by 6 bases, the J end by 7 bases, with 18 bases between. This CDR3 spans 13 amino acids. CDR1 is SQVTM and CDR2 is ANQGSEA in the germline V gene. The CDR3 DNA follows: TGCAGCGTAACCCCGGGCTCCTCTATTGGCTACACCTTC. Protein: CSVTPGSSIGYTF. Variable domain in full (rest from reference TRBV29-1 and TRBJ1-2): SAVISQKPSRDICQRGTSLTIQCQVDSQVTMMFWYRQQPGQSLTLIATANQGSEATYESGFVIDKFPISRPNLTFSTLTVSNMSPEDSSIYLCSVTPGSSIGYTFGSGTRLTVV.

The CDR3 spells CASSVDGGTDTQYF. Written as DNA, the CDR3 is TGTGCCAGCAGCGTAGACGGGGGCACAGATACGCAGTATTTT. The chain uses TRBV9 and TRBJ2-3, with D possibly matching TRBD2 (5 bases). This CDR3 spans 14 amino acids. V gave up 0 bases and J gave up 1 base, with 6 bases separating them. Germline V gene data show CDR1 as SGDLS and CDR2 as YYNGEE. The full variable domain, completed using reference TRBV9 and TRBJ2-3, is DSGVTQTPKHLITATGQRVTLRCSPRSGDLSVYWYQQSLDQGLQFLIQYYNGEERAKGNILERFSAQQFPDLHSELNLSSLELGDSALYFCASSVDGGTDTQYFGPGTRLTVL.

The V gene is TRBV11-2, the J gene TRBJ2-1, with 10 bases lining up with TRBD2. V lost 1 base, J lost 8 bases, and 11 bases stayed unmatched. CDR1 and CDR2 from the germline V gene are SGHAT and FQNNGV. The CDR3 has 17 amino acids. CDR3 sequence reads: CASSLGGSGRARDEQFF. As DNA, the CDR3 is TGTGCCAGCAGCTTAGGGGGGAGCGGGAGGGCTAGGGATGAGCAGTTCTTC.

The rearrangement joins TRBV6-1 to TRBJ1-1; D call uncertain. CDR3 length: 13 residues. Looked up from germline, CDR1 is MNHNS and CDR2 is SASEGT. Trimming took off 2 bases at V and 1 base at J, with 5 bases between the two ends. Written as DNA, the CDR3 is TGTGCCAGCAGTGAACACGGGAACACTGAAGCTTTCTTT. It translates to CASSEHGNTEAFF.

This clone turned up a few times. The chain combines TRBV7-9 with TRBJ1-1, with D tentatively TRBD1 (5 bases). The germline gives CDR1 SEHNR, CDR2 FQNEAQ (reference sequence). The CDR3 is 18 residues long. V shed 6 bases and J shed 3 bases, with 26 bases lying between them. The CDR3 coding sequence is TGTGCCAGCAGTTTCGGAGGGATGGGGGTTGGATGGGACACTGAAGCTTTCTTT. Amino acid sequence: CASSFGGMGVGWDTEAFF. The whole variable domain, filled in from reference TRBV7-9 and TRBJ1-1, reads DTGVSQNPRHKITKRGQNVTFRCDPISEHNRLYWYRQTLGQGPEFLTYFQNEAQLEKSRLLSDRFSAERPKGSFSTLEIQRTEQGDSAMYLCASSFGGMGVGWDTEAFFGQGTRLTVV.

The CDR3 here is CASSFGGSRGTDTQYF. The CDR3 nucleotides are TGTGCCAGCAGCTTTGGGGGGAGCCGCGGCACAGATACGCAGTATTTT. The chain couples TRBV5-4 to TRBJ2-3; D is possibly TRBD2 (6 bases). Trimming pared 2 bases from V and 1 base from J, leaving 14 bases between. The germline CDR1 and CDR2 sequences are SGHNT and YYREEE (reference sequence). The CDR3 sequence is 16 residues long.